The 19 T cell receptor beta chains reported below all come from one sample, sequenced in a study of blood T cell repertoires in COVID-19. Generated by immunoSEQ multiplex PCR, the TCRdb table keeps only in-frame clones and is missing some. In the table there are 200,000 to 250,000 clones, 82% of which are singletons. Sequenced material: peripheral blood. These TCRs come from an elderly woman with acute or convalescent COVID-19.

The V gene is TRBV5-1, the J gene TRBJ1-3; 7 bases are a match to TRBD1. The CDR3 sequence is 16 residues long. In germline, CDR1 is SGHRS, CDR2 YFSETQ. J lost 1 base, V lost 1 base, and 5 bases had no gene match. This chain's CDR3 is CASSLSTGASGNTIYF. As DNA, the CDR3 is TGCGCCAGCAGCTTGTCAACAGGGGCTTCTGGAAACACCATATATTTT.

The chain recombines TRBV3-1 (or the pseudogene TRBV3-2) with TRBJ1-5; a weak D match, TRBD1 (5 bases). V lost 0 bases, J lost 6 bases, and 15 bases lay in between. The CDR3 extends over 16 amino acids. Looked up from germline, CDR1 is LGHDT and CDR2 is YNNKEL (reference sequence). The CDR3 region has the DNA TGTGCCAGCAGCCAAGACGGGGGAGGGATGAGTCAGCCCCAGCATTTT. Translating it yields CASSQDGGGMSQPQHF.

The V and J genes are TRBV6-6 and TRBJ1-1; 9 bases map to TRBD1. In germline, CDR1 is MNHNY, CDR2 SVGAGI (reference sequence). The CDR3 runs to 16 residues. The trim removed 5 bases at V and 4 bases at J, leaving 11 bases unmatched. CDR3 nucleotides: TGTGCCAGCAGTGGACCGGGACAGGGAGGAAGCACTGAAGCTTTCTTT. It yields the protein CASSGPGQGGSTEAFF.

A single count supports this clone. The chain links TRBV6-5 to TRBJ1-4; D unresolved. The CDR3 contains 13 residues. Trimming removed 8 bases from V and 0 bases from J, with 7 bases in between. Germline V lookup: CDR1 MNHEY, CDR2 SVGAGI. The CDR3 region is CASQVATNEKLFF. Written as DNA, the CDR3 is TGTGCCAGCCAGGTTGCAACTAATGAAAAACTGTTTTTT.

The gene calls are TRBV11-2 and TRBJ2-7, with 7 bases matching TRBD1. CDR3 length equals 15 residues. Germline CDR1 reads SGHAT; CDR2 reads FQNNGV. V shed 3 bases and J 4 bases; nucleotides not matched to a gene: 9. CDR3 bases: TGTGCCAGCAGCTTTCAAGCCGGGACAGCTTACGAGCAGTACTTC. This sequence encodes CASSFQAGTAYEQYF.

This clone was seen at least ten times. The chain recombines TRBV15 with TRBJ1-5; no firm D call. Germline V gene data show CDR1 as LNHNV and CDR2 as YYDKDF (reference sequence). There are 16 residues in the CDR3. Trimming removed 0 bases at V and 0 bases at J, with 9 bases between. The CDR3 reads CATSRDSTFSNQPQHF. In nucleotides, the CDR3 is TGTGCCACCAGCAGAGATAGCACATTTAGCAATCAGCCCCAGCATTTT.

The rearrangement links TRBV7-2 to TRBJ1-6; D gene ambiguous. CDR3 size: 16 residues. Per the germline V gene, CDR1 is SGHTA and CDR2 is FQGNSA. Trimming stripped 1 base from V and 3 bases from J, with 10 bases between. The CDR3 DNA reads as TGTGCCAGCAGCTTAGGGCAGTCCTTCTATAATTCACCCCTCCACTTT. Protein: CASSLGQSFYNSPLHF.

This sequence joins TRBV6-6 and TRBJ1-5, with 8 bases that match TRBD1. Losses at the gene ends were 6 bases for V and 3 bases for J; bases not matched to a gene: 7. Germline values: CDR1 MNHNY, CDR2 SVGAGI (reference sequence). The CDR3 spans 15 residues. Here the CDR3 reads CASRETGVANQPQHF. In DNA, the CDR3 is TGTGCCAGCAGGGAGACAGGGGTCGCCAATCAGCCCCAGCATTTT.

The chain carries TRBV20-1 and TRBJ1-2, with D uncertain. Germline lookup yields CDR1 DFQATT and CDR2 SNEGSKA (reference sequence). V lost 4 bases, J lost 2 bases, and 5 bases lay in between. The CDR3 extends over 11 amino acids. CDR3: CSATGNYGYTF. CDR3 sequence (DNA): TGCAGTGCTACGGGGAACTATGGCTACACCTTC.

The chain links TRBV6-6 to TRBJ1-6; no reliable D call. V was cut by 8 bases and J by 5 bases, with 16 bases left in between. This CDR3 region has 15 residues. Germline CDR1 and CDR2: MNHNY and SVGAGI (reference sequence). The CDR3 region is CASLNGEGNNSPLHF. The DNA for the CDR3 is TGTGCCAGCCTTAACGGGGAAGGGAATAATTCACCCCTCCACTTT.

V gene TRBV11-3 combines with J gene TRBJ2-5, with D perhaps matching TRBD1 (5 bases). CDR1 is SGHNT and CDR2 is YENEEA in the germline V gene. V lost 2 bases and J 2 bases, leaving 6 bases between the germline ends. The CDR3 runs to 13 residues. In DNA form, the CDR3 reads TGTGCCAGCAGCTTACCAGGGCAAGAGACCCAGTACTTC. Protein sequence: CASSLPGQETQYF.

This chain uses TRBV7-2 with TRBJ2-1; 7 bases line up with TRBD2. CDR3 size: 15 residues. Germline CDR1 and CDR2: SGHTA and FQGNSA. The V and J ends lost 3 bases and 7 bases, in that order; junction bases with no gene match: 9. CDR3 nucleotides: TGTGCCAGCAGCTTGAGTGGGGGGGGATGGAATGAGCAGTTCTTC. This encodes CASSLSGGGWNEQFF. The variable domain in full, with the rest retrieved from reference TRBV7-2 and TRBJ2-1, is GAGVSQSPSNKVTEKGKDVELRCDPISGHTALYWYRQSLGQGLEFLIYFQGNSAPDKSGLPSDRFSAERTGGSVSTLTIQRTQQEDSAVYLCASSLSGGGWNEQFFGPGTRLTVL.

CDR3 in amino acids: CASNPGQASYEQYF. The DNA of the CDR3 is TGTGCCAGTAATCCGGGACAGGCCTCCTACGAGCAGTACTTC. The chain is built from TRBV19 and TRBJ2-7; 8 positions match TRBD1. This CDR3 spans 14 amino acids. After removal of 7 bases from V and 0 bases from J, the junction contained 5 bases not matched to a gene. Germline CDR1 is LNHDA and CDR2 is SQIVND (reference sequence).

J is TRBJ1-1 and V is TRBV6-1; D remains unclear. The germline CDR1 and CDR2 sequences are MNHNS and SASEGT. The CDR3 contains 13 residues. Trimming stripped 2 bases from V and 7 bases from J, with 11 bases between. This CDR3 is CASSESLGGEAFF. CDR3 in DNA: TGTGCCAGCAGTGAATCGCTCGGAGGTGAAGCTTTCTTT.

The chain uses TRBV19 and TRBJ1-3, with 10 bases aligning to TRBD1. CDR1 is LNHDA and CDR2 is SQIVND in the germline V gene (reference sequence). This CDR3 has 18 amino acids. V lost 5 bases and J lost 4; bases outside the gene matches: 14. CDR3 residues: CASSGFSGTGVSGNTIYF. CDR3 DNA sequence: TGTGCCAGTAGTGGTTTCTCCGGGACAGGGGTATCCGGAAACACCATATATTTT.

V is TRBV5-1 and J is TRBJ2-5, with 10 bases lining up with TRBD1. The germline gives CDR1 SGHRS, CDR2 YFSETQ. V dropped 3 bases and J dropped 5; count of bases not matched to a gene: 4. The CDR3 consists of 14 residues. Here the CDR3 reads CASSWTGGEETQYF. Here the CDR3 DNA reads TGCGCCAGCAGCTGGACAGGGGGGGAGGAGACCCAGTACTTC.

The chain recombines TRBV10-1 with TRBJ2-2; TRBD1 aligns across 9 bases. V shed 0 bases, J shed 4 bases, and the junction held 6 bases outside the gene matches. The CDR3 has 17 amino acids. CDR1 and CDR2 from the germline V gene are WNHNN and SYGVQD (reference sequence). The CDR3 coding sequence is TGCGCCAGCAGTGAGTCGAAAGGACAGGGGCCCACCGGGGAGCTGTTTTTT. It specifies CASSESKGQGPTGELFF.

V and J are TRBV28 and TRBJ1-5; possibly TRBD1 for D (5 bases). The CDR3 has 14 amino acids. Trimming removed 8 bases from V and 4 bases from J, with 15 bases in between. The V gene's germline CDR1 is MDHEN and CDR2 SYDVKM. Here the CDR3 reads CASGGGGSNQPQHF. CDR3 DNA sequence: TGTGCCAGCGGCGGGGGAGGGTCAAATCAGCCCCAGCATTTT.

The rearrangement links TRBV29-1 to TRBJ2-1, with 10 bases fitting TRBD2. V shed 5 bases, J shed 6 bases, and the junction held 7 bases outside the gene matches. This CDR3 spans 14 amino acids. Germline CDR1 SQVTM, CDR2 ANQGSEA. CDR3 nucleotides: TGCAGCGTTTTAGCGGGGGGCCTCACCAATGAGCAGTTCTTC. Residues: CSVLAGGLTNEQFF.